This T cell receptor beta chain is drawn from a study of cytomegalovirus exposure and HLA in healthy donors. At the level of the study: Among the 370 or so donors who were genotyped, roughly 85% fell in the genetic ancestry cluster that is associated with self-reported Caucasian donors.

Concerning this clone: Its antigen is as yet unknown.

Researchers ran the PCR with 60 Vbeta and 13 Jbeta primers. Sequencing used immunoSEQ multiplex PCR; TCRdb keeps in-frame clones, though not all of them. The repertoire has about 190,000 clones, roughly three quarters of them found once; the top ten carry less than 2%. This CDR3 has 13 residues. The trim removed 9 bases at V and 1 base at J, leaving 2 bases unmatched. Per the germline V gene, CDR1 is LNHDA and CDR2 is SQIVND (reference sequence). Study-level findings and limits: There was a cluster of highly shared sequence variants that was likely a sequencing artifact.

The receptor's source is a woman in her late teens or twenties in good health and CMV-seronegative. The specimen was PBMCs. The chain is built from TRBV19 and TRBJ1-2; TRBD1 matches at 10 bases. CDR3 DNA sequence: TGTGCCAGCGGGGACAGGGGTAACTATGGCTACACCTTC. Translated, it gives CASGDRGNYGYTF.